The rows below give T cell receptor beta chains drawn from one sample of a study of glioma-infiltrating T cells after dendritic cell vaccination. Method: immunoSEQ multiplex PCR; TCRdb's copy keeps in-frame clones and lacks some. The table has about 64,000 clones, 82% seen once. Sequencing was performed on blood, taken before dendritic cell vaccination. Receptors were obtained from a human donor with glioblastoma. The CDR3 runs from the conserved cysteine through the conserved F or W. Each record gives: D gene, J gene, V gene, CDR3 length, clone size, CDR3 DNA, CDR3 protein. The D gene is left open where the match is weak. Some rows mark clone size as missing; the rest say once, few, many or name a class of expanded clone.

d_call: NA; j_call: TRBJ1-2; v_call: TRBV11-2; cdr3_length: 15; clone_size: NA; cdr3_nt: TGTGCCAGCAGCCCAATCAGGCGCACTAACTATGGCTACACCTTC; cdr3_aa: CASSPIRRTNYGYTF
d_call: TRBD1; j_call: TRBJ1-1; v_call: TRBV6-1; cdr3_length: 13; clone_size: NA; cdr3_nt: TGTGCCAGCATCAACCCGGGACAGGGGAGGGCTTTCTTT; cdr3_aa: CASINPGQGRAFF
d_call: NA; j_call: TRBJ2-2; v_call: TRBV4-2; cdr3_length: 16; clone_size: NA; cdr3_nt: TGTGCCAGCAGCCAAGGGCCGGGGAGGAACACCGGGGAGCTGTTTTTT; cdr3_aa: CASSQGPGRNTGELFF
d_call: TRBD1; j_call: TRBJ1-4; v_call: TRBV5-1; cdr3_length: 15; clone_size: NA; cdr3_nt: TGCGCCAGCAGCTTGGGACAGGGCAAGGGTGAAAAACTGTTTTTT; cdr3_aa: CASSLGQGKGEKLFF
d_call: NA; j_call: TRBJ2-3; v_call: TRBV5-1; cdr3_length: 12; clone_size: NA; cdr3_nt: TGCGCCAGCAGCTCTCTCACAGATACGCAGTATTTT; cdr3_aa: CASSSLTDTQYF
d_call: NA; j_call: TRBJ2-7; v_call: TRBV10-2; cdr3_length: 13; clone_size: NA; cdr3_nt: TGCGCCAGCAGGCAAGGGGAGGTAAACGAGCAGTACTTC; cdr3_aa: CASRQGEVNEQYF
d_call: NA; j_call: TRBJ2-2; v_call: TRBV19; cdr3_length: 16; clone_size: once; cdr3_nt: TGTGCCAGTACCCCACCGAGTAGGAGTTACACCGGGGAGCTGTTTTTT; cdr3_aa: CASTPPSRSYTGELFF
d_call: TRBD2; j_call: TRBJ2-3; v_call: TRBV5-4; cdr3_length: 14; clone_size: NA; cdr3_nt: TGTGCCAGCAGCACGCGGGGGGCCCCAGATACGCAGTATTTT; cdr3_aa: CASSTRGAPDTQYF
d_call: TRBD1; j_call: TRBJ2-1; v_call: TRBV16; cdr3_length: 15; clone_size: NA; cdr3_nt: TGTGCCAGCAGCCAGGGACAGGGGGCCTACAATGAGCAGTTCTTC; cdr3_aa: CASSQGQGAYNEQFF
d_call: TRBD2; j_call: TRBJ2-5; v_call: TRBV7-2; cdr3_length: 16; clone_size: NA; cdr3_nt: TGTGCCAGCAGCTTAGGGCTAGCGGGATTACAAGAGACCCAGTACTTC; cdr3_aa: CASSLGLAGLQETQYF
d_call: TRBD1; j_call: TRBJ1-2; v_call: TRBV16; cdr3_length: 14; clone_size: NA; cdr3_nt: TGTGCCAGCAGCCAATCGGCAGGGGGCGATGGCTACACCTTC; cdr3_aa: CASSQSAGGDGYTF
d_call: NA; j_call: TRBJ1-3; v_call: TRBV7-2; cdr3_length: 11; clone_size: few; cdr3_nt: TGTGCCAGCAGCGAGCTTGACACCATATATTTT; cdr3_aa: CASSELDTIYF
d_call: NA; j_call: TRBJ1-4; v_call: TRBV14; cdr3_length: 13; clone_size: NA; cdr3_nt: TGTGCCAGCAGCCAGCCAGGGATAGCAAAACTGTTTTTT; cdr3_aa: CASSQPGIAKLFF
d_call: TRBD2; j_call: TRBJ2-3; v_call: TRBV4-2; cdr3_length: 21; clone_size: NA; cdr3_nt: TGTGCCAGCAGCCACGCCCCCGGACTAGCGGGGGGGCCCTCTAGCACAGATACGCAGTATTTT; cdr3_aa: CASSHAPGLAGGPSSTDTQYF
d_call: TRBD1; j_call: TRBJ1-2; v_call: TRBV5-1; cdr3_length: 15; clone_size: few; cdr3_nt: TGCGCCAGCAGCTTGGGACAGGGTAGGAACTATGGCTACACCTTC; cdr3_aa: CASSLGQGRNYGYTF
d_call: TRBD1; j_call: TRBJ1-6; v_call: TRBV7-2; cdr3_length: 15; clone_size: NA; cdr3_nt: TGTGCCAGCAGCCCACCGGGACAGGCTCTGTCACCCCTCCACTTT; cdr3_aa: CASSPPGQALSPLHF
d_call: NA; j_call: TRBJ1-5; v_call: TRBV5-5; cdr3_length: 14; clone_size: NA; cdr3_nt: TGTGCCAGCAGCCTGCCGGGTAGCAATCAGCCCCAGCATTTT; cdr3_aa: CASSLPGSNQPQHF
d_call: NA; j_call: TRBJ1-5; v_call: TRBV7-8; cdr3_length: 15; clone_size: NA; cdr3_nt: TGTGCCAGCAGCCTAGGGATGCTAGGCAATCAGCCCCAGCATTTT; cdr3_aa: CASSLGMLGNQPQHF
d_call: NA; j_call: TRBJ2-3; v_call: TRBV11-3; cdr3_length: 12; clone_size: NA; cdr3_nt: TGTGCCAGCCAACGGGAATTTGGACCAAAGTATTTT; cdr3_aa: CASQREFGPKYF
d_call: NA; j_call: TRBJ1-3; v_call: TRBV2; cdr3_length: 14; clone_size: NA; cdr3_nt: TGTGCCAGCGGAGACAGGTTCTCTGGAAACACCATATATTTT; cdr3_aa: CASGDRFSGNTIYF
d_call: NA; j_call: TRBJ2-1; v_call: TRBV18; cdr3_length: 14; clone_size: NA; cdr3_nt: TGTGCCAGCTCGGGCAGAGGGGGGGACAATGAGCAGTTCTTC; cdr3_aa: CASSGRGGDNEQFF
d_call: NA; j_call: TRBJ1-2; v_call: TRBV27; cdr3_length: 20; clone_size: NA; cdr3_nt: TGTGCCAGCAGTTTATTCGGGCGGGTTATGAAGTCCCGTACAGGGAATGGCTACACCTTC; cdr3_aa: CASSLFGRVMKSRTGNGYTF
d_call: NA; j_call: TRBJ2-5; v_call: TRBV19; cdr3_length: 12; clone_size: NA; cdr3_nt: TGTGCCAGTAGTATAAGGGGAGAGACCCAGTACTTC; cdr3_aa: CASSIRGETQYF
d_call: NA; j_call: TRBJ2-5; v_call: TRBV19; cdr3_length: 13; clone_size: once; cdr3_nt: TGTGCCAGTAGTATAGGGACTGAACTGGCCCAGTACTTC; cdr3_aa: CASSIGTELAQYF
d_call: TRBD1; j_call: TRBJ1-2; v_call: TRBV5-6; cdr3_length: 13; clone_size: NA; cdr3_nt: TGTGCCAGCAGCGTGGGGACAGGGAGCGGCTACACCTTC; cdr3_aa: CASSVGTGSGYTF
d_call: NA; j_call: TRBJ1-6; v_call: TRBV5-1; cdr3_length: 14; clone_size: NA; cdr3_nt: TGCGCCAGCAGCAACGGTGAGGATAATTCACCCCTCCACTTT; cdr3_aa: CASSNGEDNSPLHF
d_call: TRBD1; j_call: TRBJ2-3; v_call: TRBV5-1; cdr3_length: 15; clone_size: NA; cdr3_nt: TGCGCCAGCAGCAACTACAGGGGGCGGGCAGATACGCAGTATTTT; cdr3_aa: CASSNYRGRADTQYF